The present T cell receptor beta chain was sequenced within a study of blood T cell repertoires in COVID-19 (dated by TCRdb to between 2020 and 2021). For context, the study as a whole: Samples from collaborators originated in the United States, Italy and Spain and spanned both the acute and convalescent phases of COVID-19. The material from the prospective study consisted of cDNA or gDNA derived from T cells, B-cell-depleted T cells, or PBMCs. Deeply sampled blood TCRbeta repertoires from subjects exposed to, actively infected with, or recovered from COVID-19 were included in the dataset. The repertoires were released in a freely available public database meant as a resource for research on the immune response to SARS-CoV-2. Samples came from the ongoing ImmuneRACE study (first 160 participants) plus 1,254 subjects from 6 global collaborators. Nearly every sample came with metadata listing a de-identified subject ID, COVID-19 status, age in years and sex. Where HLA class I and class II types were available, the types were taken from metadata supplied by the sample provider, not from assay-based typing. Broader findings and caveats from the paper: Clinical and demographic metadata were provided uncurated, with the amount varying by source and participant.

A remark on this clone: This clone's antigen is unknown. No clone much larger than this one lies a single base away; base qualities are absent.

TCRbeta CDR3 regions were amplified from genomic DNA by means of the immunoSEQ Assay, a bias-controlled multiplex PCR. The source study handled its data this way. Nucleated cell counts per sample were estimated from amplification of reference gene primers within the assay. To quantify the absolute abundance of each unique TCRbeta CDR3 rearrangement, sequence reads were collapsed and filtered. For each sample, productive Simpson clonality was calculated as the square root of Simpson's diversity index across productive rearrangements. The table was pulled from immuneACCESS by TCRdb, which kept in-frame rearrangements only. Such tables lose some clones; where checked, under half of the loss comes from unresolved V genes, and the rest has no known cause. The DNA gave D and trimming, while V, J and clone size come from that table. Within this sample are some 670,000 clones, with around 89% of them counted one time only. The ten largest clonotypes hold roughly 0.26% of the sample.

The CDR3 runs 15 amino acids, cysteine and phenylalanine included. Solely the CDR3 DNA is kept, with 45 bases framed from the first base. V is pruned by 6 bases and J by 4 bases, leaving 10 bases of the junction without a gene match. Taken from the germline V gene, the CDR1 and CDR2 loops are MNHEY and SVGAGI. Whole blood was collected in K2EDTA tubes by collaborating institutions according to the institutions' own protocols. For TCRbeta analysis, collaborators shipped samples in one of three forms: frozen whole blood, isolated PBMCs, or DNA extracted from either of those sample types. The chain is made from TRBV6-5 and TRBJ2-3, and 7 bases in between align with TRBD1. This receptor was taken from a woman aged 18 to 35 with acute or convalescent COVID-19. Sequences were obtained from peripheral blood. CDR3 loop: CASRRHRGVADTQYF. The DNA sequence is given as TGTGCCAGCAGGAGGCACAGGGGAGTGGCAGATACGCAGTATTTT.